This T cell receptor beta chain is drawn from a study of cytomegalovirus exposure and HLA in healthy donors. Overall study: It was reported in a later analysis that the same platform had been used for the 120 validation repertoires as for the roughly 670 first-cohort repertoires. Overall study findings and caveats: According to a later analysis, TCR clusters from the first cohort tended to co-occur in the roughly 130 validation repertoires. The study designated roughly 160 TCR beta chains cytomegalovirus-associated. Reports credit the classifier with highly specific, highly sensitive diagnosis of cytomegalovirus status.

Only one count was recorded for this clone. Its target is not known. Assay: immunoSEQ multiplex PCR; the TCRdb copy retains only in-frame clones and omits some. Counted here are 100,000 to 150,000 clones, around 95% occurring once; the ten biggest clones make up 1.7%. The source of this sequence is a man younger than 35 in good health and CMV-seronegative. Sequenced: PBMCs.

For the CDR3, the DNA is TGTGCCACCCGGACTAGCGGGACGTCCCCCGAGCAGTACTTC. It is translated as CATRTSGTSPEQYF. The chain links TRBV6-4 to TRBJ2-7; 12 bases map to TRBD2. With V trimmed by 10 bases and J by 6 bases, 10 bases remained unmatched. This CDR3 comprises 14 residues. The V gene's germline CDR1 is MRHNA and CDR2 SNTAGT.